These T cell receptor beta chains were read from a single sample in a study of blood T cell repertoires in COVID-19. The data were produced by immunoSEQ multiplex PCR, yet TCRdb's version contains in-frame clones alone and is incomplete. The repertoire consists of under 300,000 clones, with roughly 86% occurring once and the leading ten covering under 4.5%. Sequences were obtained from peripheral blood. These receptors were obtained from a man aged 45-65 years with acute or convalescent COVID-19. The conserved cysteine and the conserved F or W are not part of the CDR3 here. The D gene is left open where the match is weak.

V gene	CDR3 length	J gene	D gene	CDR3 protein
TRBV5-6	13	TRBJ1-4	TRBD1	ASSWGTGGNEKLF
TRBV30	10	TRBJ2-7	.	AWSSIGYEQY
TRBV13	10	TRBJ1-4	.	ASRIRGEKLF
TRBV5-1	11	TRBJ1-2	TRBD1	ASSLTGEYGYT
TRBV3-1/TRBV3-2	13	TRBJ1-3	.	ASSQVYSSGNTIY
TRBV4-2	13	TRBJ2-7	TRBD1	ASSQVEDRTYEQY
TRBV19	14	TRBJ1-6	TRBD1	ASSKRQGSYNSPLH
TRBV5-1	14	TRBJ2-1	TRBD2	ASSLVPGLADNEQF
TRBV6-6	13	TRBJ1-1	TRBD1	ASSYTETGGTEAF
TRBV28	10	TRBJ2-3	.	ASSGGTDTQY
TRBV14	11	TRBJ2-5	TRBD2	ASSQGSGGTQY
TRBV12-3/TRBV12-4	10	TRBJ1-2	.	ASSSPGEPYT
TRBV7-2	13	TRBJ2-1	.	ASSLDGGAPNEQF
TRBV7-9	14	TRBJ2-2	TRBD2	ASSFSGGWSTGELF
TRBV30	10	TRBJ2-7	.	AWRQESYEQY
TRBV6-4	11	TRBJ2-7	TRBD1	ASSWDRGYEQY
TRBV10-3	13	TRBJ1-4	.	AISLGGSGNEKLF
TRBV30	12	TRBJ2-1	.	AWVRAGIYNEQF
TRBV10-3	13	TRBJ2-7	TRBD1	AISGDRGLSYEQY
TRBV4-2	15	TRBJ2-3	TRBD2	ASSRGDGGGRTDTQY
TRBV27	13	TRBJ2-7	TRBD1	ASRDPGQGVYEQY
TRBV3-1/TRBV3-2	10	TRBJ1-4	.	ASSHQGEKLF
TRBV5-6	13	TRBJ1-1	TRBD1	ASSLGTQGWTEAF
TRBV20-1	13	TRBJ2-7	TRBD1	SASGPDRANHEQY
TRBV13	13	TRBJ1-3	TRBD1	ASSLGGQSGNTIY
TRBV5-4	17	TRBJ2-5	TRBD2	ASSLGSPHLAGDKETQY
TRBV6-5	13	TRBJ1-1	TRBD1	ASSYSDRGMAEAF
TRBV5-1	11	TRBJ1-2	TRBD1	ASSLGQGSGYT
TRBV6-6	17	TRBJ1-1	TRBD1	ASSRRAWMTGAKLREAF